This T cell receptor (beta chain) was identified in a study of blood T cell repertoires in COVID-19 (dated by TCRdb to about 2020). About the full investigation: The collaborator samples originated in the United States, Italy and Spain and spanned the acute and convalescent phases of COVID-19. Sample metadata almost always included a de-identified subject ID, COVID-19 status, age in years and sex. The dataset comprised deeply sampled blood TCRbeta repertoires from subjects exposed to, actively infected with, or recovered from COVID-19. The prospective study material was composed of cDNA or gDNA derived from T cells, B-cell-depleted T cells, or PBMCs. The samples were drawn from two sources: the first 160 participants of the ongoing ImmuneRACE study, and 1,254 subjects contributed by 6 global collaborators. The repertoires were made available in a free public database intended to serve as a resource for research on the immune response to SARS-CoV-2. Where HLA class I and class II types were available, the types were taken from metadata supplied by the sample provider, not from assay-based typing.

Participants in the prospective study were enrolled through a virtual design, were aged roughly 18 to 95 years, and lived in roughly 24 United States geographic areas. To assign participants to cohorts, the prospective study relied on clinical history that participants themselves reported in a screening survey and a study questionnaire. For ImmuneRACE Cohort 3, a participant was defined as recovered based on two consecutive negative NP/OP PCR tests, clearance by a healthcare professional, or resolution of symptoms. In the prospective study, mobile phlebotomists collected whole blood, serum and a nasopharyngeal or oropharyngeal swab from each participant. Participants in the prospective study had the option to provide additional blood draws and questionnaires over a 2-month period. Before DNA extraction, blood samples from the prospective study were shipped at room temperature or frozen. Unmatched junction bases come to 5, with V trimmed by 4 bases and J by 7 bases. Including the terminal cysteine and phenylalanine, the CDR3 comprises 14 residues. The read is trimmed to its CDR3 DNA, 42 bases read in frame from base 1. The germline V gene (reference sequence) sets CDR1 to WNHNN and CDR2 to SYGVQD.

General study outcomes and caveats: How much clinical and demographic metadata was included differed by source and by participant, and the metadata was provided uncurated.

The immunoSEQ Assay, a bias-controlled multiplex PCR, was used to amplify TCRbeta CDR3 regions from genomic DNA. Per the source publication's procedure: The number of nucleated cells in each sample was estimated from the amplification of reference gene primers within the assay. To quantify the absolute abundance of each unique TCRbeta CDR3 rearrangement, sequence reads were collapsed and filtered. For each sample, productive Simpson clonality was calculated as the square root of Simpson's diversity index over productive rearrangements. Sourced from immuneACCESS, this table was stored by TCRdb with only in-frame sequences that have V and J called. A share of the clones is absent; for the studies checked, an unresolved V gene accounts for under half, and the remainder has no known explanation. The V and J calls and the clone size are those of that table, but D and trimming were determined from the DNA. Recorded for this sample are 240,000 or so clones; around 89% of them occurred a single time. 8.8% of the sample comes from the top ten.

This clone occurred once. Its specific antigen is unknown. No qualities accompany the bases; no much larger clone lies one base away. Sequenced: PBMCs or T cells enriched from blood (not recorded which). Here the chain combines TRBV10-1 and TRBJ2-5, and 11 junction bases match TRBD2. The sequence came from a man in his forties or fifties who had recovered from COVID-19. The DNA sequence is TGCGCCAGCAGTGGATCCGGGACTAGCGGGACCCAGTACTTC. Its protein product is CASSGSGTSGTQYF.